Listed below are T cell receptor beta chains from one sample, sequenced in a study of CD8 T cells in ankylosing spondylitis. From the 5' RACE reads, TCRdb called clonotypes with MiXCR, one entry per CDR3 protein. The top ten clones hold just over 6.5% of a sample with approximately 220,000 distinct CDR3 sequences, about a quarter of them seen once. The sample taken for sequencing was blood, either unsorted or a sorted T cell fraction (not recorded which). The source of these receptors is a male donor with ankylosing spondylitis or in good health (not recorded which). The CDR3 runs from the conserved cysteine through the conserved F or W. Each record gives: V gene, clone size, J gene, D gene, CDR3 DNA, CDR3 protein. The D gene is left open where the match is weak. Only some rows state a clone size, as once, few, many or a class for expanded clones.

TRBV21-1	many	TRBJ2-4	-	TGTGCCAGCAGCAAACCCGGATTGTGGGACAAAAACATTCAGTACTTC	CASSKPGLWDKNIQYF
TRBV7-2	-	TRBJ2-5	-	TGTGCCAGCAGGTTACAAGCCGAGGAGACCCAGTACTTC	CASRLQAEETQYF
TRBV7-8	many	TRBJ2-3	-	TGTGCCAGCAGCCCCGGGAGCTTAGCAGATACGCAGTATTTT	CASSPGSLADTQYF
TRBV5-6	many	TRBJ2-5	-	TGTGCCAGCAGCACCGCGGGTTGGGCCCAGTACTTC	CASSTAGWAQYF
TRBV14	many	TRBJ2-3	-	TGTGCCAGCAGCCAAGGATTATACAGGAGCACAGATACGCAGTATTTT	CASSQGLYRSTDTQYF
TRBV7-3	few	TRBJ2-1	-	TGTGCCAGCAGCTTAGGGGGGAAGAATGAGCAGTTCTTC	CASSLGGKNEQFF
TRBV29-1	few	TRBJ2-7	TRBD1	TGCAGCGCGCTCCAGGGGGCGCGGGGCGAGCAGTACTTC	CSALQGARGEQYF
TRBV20-1	many	TRBJ1-6	-	TGCAGTGCTAGAGCAGGGGTCTTTCACTCCTATAATTCACCCCTCCACTTT	CSARAGVFHSYNSPLHF
TRBV29-1	many	TRBJ2-6	-	TGCAGCGTTGGGCCAGGCCTCTCTGGGGCCAACGTCCTGACTTTC	CSVGPGLSGANVLTF
TRBV20-1	few	TRBJ2-1	TRBD2	TGCAGTGCTAGAGATGGGACTATCAATGAGCAGTTCTTC	CSARDGTINEQFF
TRBV2	-	TRBJ2-7	-	TGTGCCAGCACTGCTCTCCAGACTGTCTACGAGCAGTACTTC	CASTALQTVYEQYF
TRBV29-1	many	TRBJ2-1	-	TGCAGCGTTGACCGGCTCTTAAACAATGAGCAGTTCTTC	CSVDRLLNNEQFF
TRBV21-1	-	TRBJ2-3	-	TGTGCCAGCAGCCCGAAGACTAGCGGGAGCACAGATACGCAGTATTTT	CASSPKTSGSTDTQYF
TRBV7-3	-	TRBJ2-3	-	TGTGCCAGCAGCTTAACAGGGCAAGATACGCAGTATTTT	CASSLTGQDTQYF
TRBV7-2	-	TRBJ2-7	-	TGTGCCAGCAGCCAAGTAACGGGAACAGAGCAGTACTTC	CASSQVTGTEQYF
TRBV20-1	few	TRBJ2-1	-	TGCAGTGCTAGAGAACCGATGGTGGGAGCGGATGAGCAGTTCTTC	CSAREPMVGADEQFF
TRBV10-3	-	TRBJ1-1	-	TGTGCCATCAGCGGGGACACGAACACTGAAGCTTTCTTT	CAISGDTNTEAFF
TRBV6-2/TRBV6-3	many	TRBJ2-1	-	TGTGCCAGCAGTCGAGGAGGGGGTCCGGCGCAGTTCTTC	CASSRGGGPAQFF
TRBV30	many	TRBJ2-1	-	TGTGCCTGGAGTTGGGGGCTTAGCTACAATGAGCAGTTCTTC	CAWSWGLSYNEQFF
TRBV20-1	-	TRBJ2-1	-	TGCAGTGCTAGAGATAGGCTAGCCAACAATGAGCAGTTCTTC	CSARDRLANNEQFF
TRBV2	few	TRBJ2-1	TRBD2	TGTGCCAGCAGTGTGGGCGGGAGAGGGACGGATGAGCAGTTCTTC	CASSVGGRGTDEQFF
TRBV20-1	-	TRBJ2-4	TRBD1	TGCAGTGCTCCGGAGACAGGGACCAAAAACATTCAGTACTTC	CSAPETGTKNIQYF
TRBV7-9	many	TRBJ1-1	-	TGTGCCAGCAGCTTTAGTCAAGCGAACACTGAAGCTTTCTTT	CASSFSQANTEAFF
TRBV4-1	many	TRBJ1-1	-	TGCGCCAGCAGCCGTCCTACGGGGAGGACTGAAGCTTTCTTT	CASSRPTGRTEAFF
TRBV20-1	-	TRBJ2-7	TRBD2	TGCAGTGCTAGCCCGACTAGCGGGAGCTACGAGCAGTACTTC	CSASPTSGSYEQYF
TRBV18	few	TRBJ2-7	TRBD2	TGTGCCAGCTCACCACCCAGTCTAGCGGGATACAACGAGCAGTACTTC	CASSPPSLAGYNEQYF
TRBV24-1	-	TRBJ2-1	TRBD2	TGTGCCACCAGTGAGGGACTAGCGGGGAAAAGCTCCTACAATGAGCAGTTCTTC	CATSEGLAGKSSYNEQFF
TRBV20-1	many	TRBJ1-1	-	TGCAGTGCTAGAGATTGGAAGAACGCTTTCTTT	CSARDWKNAFF
TRBV29-1	-	TRBJ2-3	TRBD1	TGCAGCGTTGCGGTCCAGGGGGCTGGAGATACGCAGTATTTT	CSVAVQGAGDTQYF
TRBV12-3/TRBV12-4	-	TRBJ2-7	TRBD2	TGTGCCAGCAGATTAGCGGGAGGCTACGAGCAGTACTTC	CASRLAGGYEQYF
TRBV12-3/TRBV12-4	many	TRBJ2-7	-	TGTGCCAGCAGTTTAAACGAGCAGTACTTC	CASSLNEQYF
TRBV5-1	many	TRBJ2-7	-	TGCGCCAGCAGCTTGGGAACGGGAGTCACCTACGAGCAGTACTTC	CASSLGTGVTYEQYF
TRBV25-1	many	TRBJ2-7	-	TGTGCCAGCAGTAAGCAGGGTTCTAACTACGAGCAGTACTTC	CASSKQGSNYEQYF
TRBV6-4	few	TRBJ2-7	TRBD2	TGTCCGGAGGGAGCGGGAGGGCTGAGCTCCTACGAGCAGTACTTC	CPEGAGGLSSYEQYF
TRBV12-3/TRBV12-4	few	TRBJ2-1	-	TGTGCCAGCAGTAGGGGGAACAATGAGCAGTTCTTC	CASSRGNNEQFF
TRBV20-1	few	TRBJ2-1	-	TGCAGTGCTGGACAGAGCTCCTACAATGAGCAGTTCTTC	CSAGQSSYNEQFF
TRBV20-1	few	TRBJ2-1	TRBD1	TGCAGTGCCCTCACCTCGACAGGGAGCTCCTACAATGAGCAGTTCTTC	CSALTSTGSSYNEQFF
TRBV12-3/TRBV12-4	-	TRBJ2-1	-	TGTGCCAGCAGTCGACAGGCGGGATACAATGAGCAGTTCTTC	CASSRQAGYNEQFF
TRBV5-1	many	TRBJ2-7	-	TGCGCCAGCAGCTTGGGGTTTGGGGTTGGCGAGCAGTACTTC	CASSLGFGVGEQYF
TRBV20-1	many	TRBJ2-3	-	TGCAGTGCTAGTGGGGACACAGATACGCAGTATTTT	CSASGDTDTQYF